This T cell receptor beta chain emerged from a study of regulatory T cells in long-lasting Graves disease. Notes on the study in general: Patients with persistent disease shared 2,741 public clonotypes, outpacing the roughly 970 shared by new patients.

Investigators prepared the TCR beta libraries by applying iRepertoire HTBI primers and Arm-PCR of CDR3 regions. Using its own MiXCR run on the multiplex PCR reads, TCRdb lists one record per CDR3 protein. The sample carries about 540,000 distinct CDR3 sequences, roughly 13% recorded once. Time point indicated: newly diagnosed GD, antithyroid drugs for less than 3 months. From RNA extracted from PBMCs, the TCR library was made. Regarding this clonotype: Its antigen remains unknown. This may arise from a read error, as a much more abundant clone is one base away.

This CDR3 region has 15 residues. The germline CDR1 and CDR2 sequences are MNHEY and SVGAGI. The same sample was also studied in work on T cells in Graves' hyperthyroidism and ophthalmopathy. That study adds: Initially, a first-round RT-PCR of the TCR CDR3 employed the HTBI primer set. Most clonotypes expanded in the thyroid (above 0.001) were also present in blood.

The sequence was obtained from a man younger than 45 with Graves disease. V usage is TRBV6-5 and J usage is TRBJ1-1, with 10 bases aligning to TRBD1. This material consisted of peripheral blood mononuclear cells (PBMCs), taken at new diagnosis, from a patient treated with antithyroid drugs. The CDR3 sequence is CASSSRTGGDTEAIF. CDR3 sequence (DNA): TGTGCCAGCAGTTCCCGGACAGGGGGAGACACTGAAGCTATCTTT.